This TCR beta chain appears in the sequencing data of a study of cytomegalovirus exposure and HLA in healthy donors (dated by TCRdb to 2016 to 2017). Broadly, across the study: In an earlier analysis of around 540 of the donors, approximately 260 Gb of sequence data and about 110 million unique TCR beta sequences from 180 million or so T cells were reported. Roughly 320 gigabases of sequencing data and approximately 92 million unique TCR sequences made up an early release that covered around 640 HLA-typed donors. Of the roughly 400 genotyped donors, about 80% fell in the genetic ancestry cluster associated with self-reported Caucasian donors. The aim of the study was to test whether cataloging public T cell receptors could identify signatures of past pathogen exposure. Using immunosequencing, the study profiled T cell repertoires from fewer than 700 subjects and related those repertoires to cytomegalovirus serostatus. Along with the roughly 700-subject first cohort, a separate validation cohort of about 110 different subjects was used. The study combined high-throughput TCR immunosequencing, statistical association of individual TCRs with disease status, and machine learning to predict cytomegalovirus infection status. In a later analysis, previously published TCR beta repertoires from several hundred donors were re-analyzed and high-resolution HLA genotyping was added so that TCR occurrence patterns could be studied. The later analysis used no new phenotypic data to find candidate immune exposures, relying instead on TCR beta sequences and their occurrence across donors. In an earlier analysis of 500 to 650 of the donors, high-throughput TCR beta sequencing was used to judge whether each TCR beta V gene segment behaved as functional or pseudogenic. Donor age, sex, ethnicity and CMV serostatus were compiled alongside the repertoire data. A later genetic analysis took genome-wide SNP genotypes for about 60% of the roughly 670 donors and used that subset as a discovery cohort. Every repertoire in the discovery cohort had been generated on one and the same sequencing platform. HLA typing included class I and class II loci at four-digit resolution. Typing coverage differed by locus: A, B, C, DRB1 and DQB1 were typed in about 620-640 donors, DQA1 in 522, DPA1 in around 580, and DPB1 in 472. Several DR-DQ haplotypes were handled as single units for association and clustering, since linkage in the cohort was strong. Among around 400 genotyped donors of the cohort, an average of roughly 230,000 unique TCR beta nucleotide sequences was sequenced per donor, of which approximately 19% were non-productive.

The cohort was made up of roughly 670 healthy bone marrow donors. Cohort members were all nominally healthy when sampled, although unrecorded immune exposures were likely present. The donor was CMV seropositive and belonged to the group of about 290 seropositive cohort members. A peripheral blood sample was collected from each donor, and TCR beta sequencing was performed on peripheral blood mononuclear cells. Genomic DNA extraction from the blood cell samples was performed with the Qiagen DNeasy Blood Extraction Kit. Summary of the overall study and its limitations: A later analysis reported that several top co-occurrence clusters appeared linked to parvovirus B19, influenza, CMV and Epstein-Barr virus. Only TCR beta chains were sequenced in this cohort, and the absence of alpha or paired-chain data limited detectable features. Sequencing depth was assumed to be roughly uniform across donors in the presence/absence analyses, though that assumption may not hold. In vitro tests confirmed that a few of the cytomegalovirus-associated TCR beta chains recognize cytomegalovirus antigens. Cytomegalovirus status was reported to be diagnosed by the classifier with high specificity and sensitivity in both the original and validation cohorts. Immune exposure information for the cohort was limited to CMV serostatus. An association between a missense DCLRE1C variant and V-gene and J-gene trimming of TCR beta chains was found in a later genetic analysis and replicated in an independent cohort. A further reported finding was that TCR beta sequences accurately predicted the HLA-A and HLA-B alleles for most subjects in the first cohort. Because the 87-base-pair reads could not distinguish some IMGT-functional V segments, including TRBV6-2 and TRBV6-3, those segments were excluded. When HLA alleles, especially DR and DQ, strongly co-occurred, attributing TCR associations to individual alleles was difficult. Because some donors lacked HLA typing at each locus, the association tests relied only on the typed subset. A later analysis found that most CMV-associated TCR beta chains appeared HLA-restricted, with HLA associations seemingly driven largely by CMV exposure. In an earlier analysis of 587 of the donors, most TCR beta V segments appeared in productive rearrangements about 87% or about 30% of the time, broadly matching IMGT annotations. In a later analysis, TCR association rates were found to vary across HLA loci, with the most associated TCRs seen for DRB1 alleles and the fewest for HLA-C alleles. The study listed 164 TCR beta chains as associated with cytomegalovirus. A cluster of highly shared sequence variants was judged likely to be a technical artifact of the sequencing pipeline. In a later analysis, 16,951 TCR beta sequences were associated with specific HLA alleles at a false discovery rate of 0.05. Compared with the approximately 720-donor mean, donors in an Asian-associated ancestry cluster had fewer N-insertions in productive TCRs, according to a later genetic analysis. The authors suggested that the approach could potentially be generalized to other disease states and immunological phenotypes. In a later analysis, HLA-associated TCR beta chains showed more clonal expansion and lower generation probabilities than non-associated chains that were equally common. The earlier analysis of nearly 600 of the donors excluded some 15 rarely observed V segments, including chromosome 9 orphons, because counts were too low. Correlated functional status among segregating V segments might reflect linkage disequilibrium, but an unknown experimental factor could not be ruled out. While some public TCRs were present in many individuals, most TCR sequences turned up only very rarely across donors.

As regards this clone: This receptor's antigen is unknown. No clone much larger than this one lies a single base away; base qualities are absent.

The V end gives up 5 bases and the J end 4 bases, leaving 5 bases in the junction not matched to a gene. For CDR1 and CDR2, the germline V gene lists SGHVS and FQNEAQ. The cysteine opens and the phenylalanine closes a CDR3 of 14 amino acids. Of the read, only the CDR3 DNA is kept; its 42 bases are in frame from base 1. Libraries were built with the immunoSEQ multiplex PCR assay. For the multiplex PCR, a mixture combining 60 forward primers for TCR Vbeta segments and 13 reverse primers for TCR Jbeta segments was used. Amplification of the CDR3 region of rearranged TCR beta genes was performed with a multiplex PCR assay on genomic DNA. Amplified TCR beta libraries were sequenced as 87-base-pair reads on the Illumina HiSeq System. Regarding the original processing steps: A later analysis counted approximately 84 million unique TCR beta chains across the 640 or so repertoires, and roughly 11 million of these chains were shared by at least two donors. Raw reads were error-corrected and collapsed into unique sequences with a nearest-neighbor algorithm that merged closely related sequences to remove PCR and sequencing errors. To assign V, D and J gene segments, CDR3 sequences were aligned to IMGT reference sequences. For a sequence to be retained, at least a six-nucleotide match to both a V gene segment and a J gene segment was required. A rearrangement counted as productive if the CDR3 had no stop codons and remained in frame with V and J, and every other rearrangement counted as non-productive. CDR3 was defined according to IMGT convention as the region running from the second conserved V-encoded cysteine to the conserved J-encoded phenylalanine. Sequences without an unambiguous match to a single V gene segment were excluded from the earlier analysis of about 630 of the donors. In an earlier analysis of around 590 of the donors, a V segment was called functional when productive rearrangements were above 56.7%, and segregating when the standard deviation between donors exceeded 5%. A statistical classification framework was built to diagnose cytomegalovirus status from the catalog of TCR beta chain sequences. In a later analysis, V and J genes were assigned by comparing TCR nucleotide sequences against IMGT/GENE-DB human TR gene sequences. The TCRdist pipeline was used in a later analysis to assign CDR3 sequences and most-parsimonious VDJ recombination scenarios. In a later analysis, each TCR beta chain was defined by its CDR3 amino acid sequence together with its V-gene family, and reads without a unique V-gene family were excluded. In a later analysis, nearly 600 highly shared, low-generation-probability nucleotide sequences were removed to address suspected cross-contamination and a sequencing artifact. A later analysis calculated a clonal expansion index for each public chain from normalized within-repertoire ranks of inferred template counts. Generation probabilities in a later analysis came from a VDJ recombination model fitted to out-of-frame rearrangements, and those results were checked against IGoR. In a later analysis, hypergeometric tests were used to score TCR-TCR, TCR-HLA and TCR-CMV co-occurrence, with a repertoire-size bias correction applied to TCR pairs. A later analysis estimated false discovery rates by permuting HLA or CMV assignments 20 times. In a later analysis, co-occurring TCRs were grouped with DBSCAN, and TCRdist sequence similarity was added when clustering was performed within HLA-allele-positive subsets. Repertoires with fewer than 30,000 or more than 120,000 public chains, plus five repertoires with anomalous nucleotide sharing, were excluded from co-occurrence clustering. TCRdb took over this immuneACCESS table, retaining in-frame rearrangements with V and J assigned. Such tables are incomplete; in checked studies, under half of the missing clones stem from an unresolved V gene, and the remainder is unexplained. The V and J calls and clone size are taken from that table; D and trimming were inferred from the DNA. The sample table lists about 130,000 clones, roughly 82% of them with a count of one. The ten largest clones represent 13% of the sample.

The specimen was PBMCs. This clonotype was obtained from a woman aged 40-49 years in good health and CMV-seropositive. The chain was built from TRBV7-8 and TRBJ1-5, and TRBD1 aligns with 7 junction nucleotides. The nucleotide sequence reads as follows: TGTGCCAGCAGCCAGGGGGTAGGAAATCAGCCCCAGCATTTT. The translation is CASSQGVGNQPQHF.